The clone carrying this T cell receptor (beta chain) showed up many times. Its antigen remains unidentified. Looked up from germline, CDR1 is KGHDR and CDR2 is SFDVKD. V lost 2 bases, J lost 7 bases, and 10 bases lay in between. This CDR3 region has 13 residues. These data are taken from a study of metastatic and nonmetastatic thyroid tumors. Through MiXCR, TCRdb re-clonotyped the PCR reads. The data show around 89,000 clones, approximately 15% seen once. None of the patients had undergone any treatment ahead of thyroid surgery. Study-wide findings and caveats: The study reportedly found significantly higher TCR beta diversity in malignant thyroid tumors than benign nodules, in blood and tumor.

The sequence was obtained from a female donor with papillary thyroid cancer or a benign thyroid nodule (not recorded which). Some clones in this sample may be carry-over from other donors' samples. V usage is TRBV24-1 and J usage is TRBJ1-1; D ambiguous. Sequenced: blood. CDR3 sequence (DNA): TGTGCCACCAGTGATTCCTCGAGAGGTGAAGCTTTCTTT. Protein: CATSDSSRGEAFF.